This TCR beta chain was profiled in a study of blood T cell repertoires in COVID-19. On the study more broadly: PBMCs, B-cell-depleted T cells, or T cells were the source of the cDNA or gDNA that made up the material.

Under the authors' procedure: Reference gene primer amplification in the assay estimated nucleated cell counts. Profiling relied on immunoSEQ multiplex PCR, and the TCRdb table lists in-frame clones only, not all of them. D and trimming come from the DNA, and the V and J calls and clone size come from that table. The sample carries some 250,000 clones, about 89% recorded once. This CDR3 has 13 amino acids. The germline gives CDR1 LNHNV, CDR2 YYDKDF (reference sequence). V lost 2 bases, J lost 9 bases, and 8 bases lay in between. Participants, about 18 to 90 years old, spanned 25 or so US areas. The study counted Cohort 3 donors as recovered given two negative PCRs, clearance, or symptom resolution.

Sample: PBMCs or T cells enriched from blood (not recorded which). The TCR comes from a man aged 40-49 years who had recovered from COVID-19. J is TRBJ1-6 and V is TRBV15, with D uncertain. The CDR3 is CATSRPGFSPLHF. CDR3 nucleotides: TGTGCCACCAGCAGACCCGGGTTTTCACCCCTCCACTTT.